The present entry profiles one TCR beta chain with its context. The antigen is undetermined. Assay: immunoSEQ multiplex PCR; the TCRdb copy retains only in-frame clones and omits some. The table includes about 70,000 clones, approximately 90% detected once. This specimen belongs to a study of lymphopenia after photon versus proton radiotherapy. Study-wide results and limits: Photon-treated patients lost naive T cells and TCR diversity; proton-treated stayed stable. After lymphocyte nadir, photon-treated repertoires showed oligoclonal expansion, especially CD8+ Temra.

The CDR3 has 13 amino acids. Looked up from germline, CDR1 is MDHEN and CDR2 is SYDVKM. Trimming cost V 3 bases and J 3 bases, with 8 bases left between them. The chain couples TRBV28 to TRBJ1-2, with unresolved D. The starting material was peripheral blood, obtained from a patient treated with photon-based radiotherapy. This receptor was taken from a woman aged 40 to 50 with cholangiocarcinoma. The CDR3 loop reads CASSLGSHYGYTF. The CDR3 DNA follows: TGTGCCAGCAGTTTGGGCAGCCACTATGGCTACACCTTC.